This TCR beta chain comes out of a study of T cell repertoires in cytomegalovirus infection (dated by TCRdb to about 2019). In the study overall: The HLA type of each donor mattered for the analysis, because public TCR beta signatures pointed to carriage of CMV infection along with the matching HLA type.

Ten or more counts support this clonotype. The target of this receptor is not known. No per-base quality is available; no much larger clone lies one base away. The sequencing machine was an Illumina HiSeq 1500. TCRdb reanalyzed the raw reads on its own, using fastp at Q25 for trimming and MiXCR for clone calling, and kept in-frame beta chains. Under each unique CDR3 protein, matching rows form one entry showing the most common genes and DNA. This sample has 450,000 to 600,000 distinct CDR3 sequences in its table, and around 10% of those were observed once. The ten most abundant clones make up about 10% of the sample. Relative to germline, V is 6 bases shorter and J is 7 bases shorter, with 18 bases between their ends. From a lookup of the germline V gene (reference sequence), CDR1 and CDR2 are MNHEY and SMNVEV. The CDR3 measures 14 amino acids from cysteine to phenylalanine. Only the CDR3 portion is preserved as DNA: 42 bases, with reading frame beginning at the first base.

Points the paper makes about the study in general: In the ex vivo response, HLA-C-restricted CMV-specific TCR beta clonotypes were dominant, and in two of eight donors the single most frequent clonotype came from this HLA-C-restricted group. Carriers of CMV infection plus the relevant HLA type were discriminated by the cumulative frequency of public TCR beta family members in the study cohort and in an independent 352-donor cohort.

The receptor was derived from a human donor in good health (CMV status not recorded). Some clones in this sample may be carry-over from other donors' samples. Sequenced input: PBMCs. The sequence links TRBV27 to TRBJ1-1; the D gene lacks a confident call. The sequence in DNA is TGTGCCAGCAGACTGGGGAGGGATCGGCATGAAGCTTTCTTT. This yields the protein CASRLGRDRHEAFF.